This TCR beta chain was identified in a study of T-cell reconstitution after alpha-beta-depleted transplantation in children. Regarding the study as a whole: Surviving recipient T cells and thymic progenitors accounted for the high day-60 TCRbeta diversity observed in some patients. After one year, T-cell counts and TCRbeta diversity mostly came from new T cells. Where alpha-beta T cells came from about two months after transplant was reportedly several hundred expanded graft clones.

On this clonotype itself: Its antigen is not known.

TCRbeta library construction was performed incorporating unique molecular identifiers. TCRdb itself ran the PCR reads through MiXCR, one entry per CDR3 protein. The sample gives under 250,000 distinct CDR3 sequences, roughly 25% of which show up once; more than 4.5% is in the top ten. This CDR3 has 17 residues. From germline, CDR1 is SGDLS and CDR2 YYNGEE. V shed 4 bases, J shed 4 bases, and the junction held 15 bases outside the gene matches. This sequence originates from a female patient between 2 and 15 years old who had a stem cell transplant for congenital amegakaryocytic thrombocytopenia, so the T cells may come from the graft donor. The sample here was PBMCs, mostly from graft donor cells, taken 360 days after TCRalphabeta/CD19-depleted stem cell transplant. This rearrangement joins TRBV9 to TRBJ2-3; 7 bases line up with TRBD1. CDR3 DNA: TGTGCCAGCAGCCCTCACCCGGGACAGTCCGCTTCAGATACGCAGTATTTT. Its translation: CASSPHPGQSASDTQYF. The variable domain in full, completed from reference TRBV9 and TRBJ2-3, reads DSGVTQTPKHLITATGQRVTLRCSPRSGDLSVYWYQQSLDQGLQFLIQYYNGEERAKGNILERFSAQQFPDLHSELNLSSLELGDSALYFCASSPHPGQSASDTQYFGPGTRLTVL.